Shown below are 13 T cell receptor beta chains from a single sample sequenced in a study of blood T cell repertoires in COVID-19. The table came from immunoSEQ multiplex PCR; TCRdb's copy has only in-frame clones and leaves some out. The sample has around 280,000 clones, approximately 88% seen once. Specimen: PBMCs or T cells enriched from blood (not recorded which). The receptor source for this set is a woman between 40 and 55 years old who had recovered from COVID-19.

Regarding this clone: Other DNA sequences in the sample encode the same CDR3. V and J are TRBV5-1 and TRBJ2-2; D possibly corresponds to TRBD1 (6 bases). Trimming took 3 bases from V and 2 from J, leaving 8 bases between them. CDR3 length: 14 residues. Germline CDR1 SGHRS, CDR2 YFSETQ. The CDR3 DNA reads as TGCGCCAGCAGCTCACAGGGTAACACCGGGGAGCTGTTTTTT. Translated, it gives CASSSQGNTGELFF.

The J gene is TRBJ1-2, the V gene TRBV7-2; tentatively, D is TRBD1 (6 bases). This CDR3 is 14 amino acids long. With 2 bases removed from V and 4 bases from J, the gap between germline ends came to 11 bases. Germline lookup yields CDR1 SGHTA and CDR2 FQGNSA. CDR3 nucleotides: TGTGCCAGCAGCTTAAACAGGGATATCTATGGCTACACCTTC. As protein: CASSLNRDIYGYTF.

The gene calls are TRBV7-9 and TRBJ1-6; 7 bases are a match to TRBD1. V lost 5 bases and J lost 9; bases outside the gene matches: 10. Germline V CDR1 and CDR2: SEHNR, FQNEAQ (reference sequence). This CDR3 has 15 amino acids. The chain's CDR3 is CASSQTGVESSPLHF. CDR3 nucleotide sequence: TGTGCCAGCAGCCAAACAGGGGTTGAAAGTTCACCCCTCCACTTT.

V usage is TRBV14 and J usage is TRBJ1-2, with 7 bases that match TRBD1. Germline V gives CDR1 SGHDN, CDR2 FVKESK. CDR3 length: 15 residues. With 4 bases clipped from V and 1 base from J, the junction kept 6 bases outside the gene matches. The CDR3 nucleotides are TGTGCCAGCAGCCCGGGACAGAACAGTAACTATGGCTACACCTTC. This codes for CASSPGQNSNYGYTF.

The chain couples TRBV2 to TRBJ1-5; D might be TRBD1 (5 bases). V lost 6 bases and J 3 bases, leaving 12 bases between the germline ends. Germline V CDR1 and CDR2: SNHLY, FYNNEI. The length of the CDR3 is 14 residues. CDR3 nucleotides: TGTGCCAGCAGAGGCAGGGAATACAATCAGCCCCAGCATTTT. Its protein product is CASRGREYNQPQHF.

The chain carries TRBV2 and TRBJ1-1; possible D gene TRBD1, 5 bases. The CDR3 runs 14 residues. Per the germline V gene, CDR1 is SNHLY and CDR2 is FYNNEI. Trimming took off 2 bases at V and 0 bases at J, with 7 bases between the two ends. The CDR3 spells CASSERQMNTEAFF. The CDR3 coding sequence is TGTGCCAGCAGTGAACGACAGATGAACACTGAAGCTTTCTTT.

This chain joins TRBV3-1 (or the pseudogene TRBV3-2) and TRBJ2-1; 11 bases match TRBD2. Germline V gene lookup returns CDR1 LGHDT and CDR2 YNNKEL (reference sequence). The ends lost 0 bases at V and 6 bases at J; junction bases unmatched: 4. The CDR3 covers 16 residues. CDR3 nucleotides: TGTGCCAGCAGCCAAGACAGGCTAGCGGGGGGCAATGAGCAGTTCTTC. It is translated as CASSQDRLAGGNEQFF.

V and J are TRBV5-1 and TRBJ1-1, with 7 positions matching TRBD1. V shed 4 bases, J shed 5 bases, and the junction held 8 bases outside the gene matches. Looked up from germline, CDR1 is SGHRS and CDR2 is YFSETQ. There are 14 residues in the CDR3. This chain's CDR3 is CASSGTGDGTEAFF. Written as DNA, the CDR3 is TGCGCCAGCAGCGGAACAGGGGATGGAACTGAAGCTTTCTTT.

V usage is TRBV3-1 (or the pseudogene TRBV3-2) and J usage is TRBJ2-3; D gene uncertain. This CDR3 region has 17 residues. V lost 0 bases, J lost 0 bases, and 13 bases lay in between. From germline, CDR1 is LGHDT and CDR2 YNNKEL (reference sequence). The CDR3 nucleotides read TGTGCCAGCAGCCAAGATAGCCCTCGGCGTAGCACAGATACGCAGTATTTT. Its protein product is CASSQDSPRRSTDTQYF.

V usage is TRBV3-1 (or the pseudogene TRBV3-2) and J usage is TRBJ1-1; no definite D call. The length of the CDR3 is 15 residues. Between the trimmed V and J ends, which lost 5 bases and 1 base, there was a span of 14 bases. From germline, CDR1 is LGHDT and CDR2 YNNKEL (reference sequence). The CDR3 loop reads CASSAIVRSNTEAFF. CDR3 coding DNA: TGTGCCAGCAGCGCCATCGTCCGGTCGAACACTGAAGCTTTCTTT.

The genes are TRBV5-1 and TRBJ1-2, with 9 nucleotides matching TRBD1. V lost 2 bases to trimming and J lost 6 bases; unmatched junction nucleotides: 5. The germline gives CDR1 SGHRS, CDR2 YFSETQ. The length of the CDR3 is 14 residues. CDR3 coding DNA: TGCGCCAGCAGCTTCAGGACAGGGGAAAATGGCTACACCTTC. Translating it yields CASSFRTGENGYTF.

In DNA, the CDR3 is TGTGCCAGCAGCGTAGCACAGATAGGCTATGGCTACACCTTC. Translation: CASSVAQIGYGYTF. V usage is TRBV9 and J usage is TRBJ1-2; no definite D call. Trimming took off 0 bases at V and 4 bases at J, with 10 bases between the two ends. This CDR3 is 14 amino acids long. Germline lookup yields CDR1 SGDLS and CDR2 YYNGEE.

The chain carries TRBV6-5 and TRBJ2-2; no clear D. Germline CDR1 reads MNHEY; CDR2 reads SVGAGI. This CDR3 comprises 14 residues. V shed 5 bases and J shed 5 bases, with 12 bases lying between them. The CDR3 DNA reads as TGTGCCAGCAGTCCACCCCCGGGTACCGGGGAGCTGTTTTTT. Its protein product is CASSPPPGTGELFF.